A single sample gave rise to the 25 T cell receptor beta chains below, sequenced in a study of beta chain features in type 1 diabetes. These receptors have no identified antigens. Since all of the isolated RNA was reverse transcribed, expressed TCRB transcripts were what got sequenced. The assay was immunoSEQ multiplex PCR, and TCRdb's table has in-frame clones only and misses some. The table includes fewer than 300,000 clones, about 11% detected once. Study results and limitations: The study found moderately but significantly shorter TCRB CDR3s in all four CD4+ subsets of Type 1 diabetes patients.

Sequencing was done on a sample of naive CD4+ T cells from blood. These TCRs come from a man younger than 40 with type 1 diabetes.

This clone has a handful of counts. This specimen includes other DNA sequences encoding the same CDR3. The chain uses TRBV28 and TRBJ1-2; TRBD1 agrees at 7 bases. CDR1 and CDR2 from the germline V gene are MDHEN and SYDVKM. The CDR3 length is 13 residues. Trimming cost V 4 bases and J 5 bases; bases outside gene matches: 4. CDR3 region: CASSSGQSYGYTF. The CDR3 DNA sequence: TGTGCCAGCAGTTCGGGACAGTCATATGGCTACACCTTC.

The chain links TRBV5-1 to TRBJ1-5; no firm D call. Per germline, CDR1 SGHRS and CDR2 YFSETQ. V was cut by 2 bases and J by 2 bases, with 5 bases left in between. This CDR3 has 13 amino acids. The CDR3 sequence: CASSFGGNQPQHF. For the CDR3, the DNA is TGCGCCAGCAGCTTCGGGGGCAATCAGCCCCAGCATTTT.

The rearrangement uses TRBV7-2 and TRBJ1-1; 7 nucleotides align to TRBD1. The CDR3 runs to 14 residues. CDR1 and CDR2 (germline): SGHTA, FQGNSA. With 1 base clipped from V and 4 bases from J, the junction kept 3 bases outside the gene matches. The CDR3 sequence: CASSLGRGSTEAFF. CDR3 sequence (DNA): TGTGCCAGCAGCTTAGGCAGGGGGAGCACTGAAGCTTTCTTT.

V usage is TRBV6-5 and J usage is TRBJ1-5; D unclear. The CDR3 consists of 13 residues. The germline CDR1 and CDR2 sequences are MNHEY and SVGAGI. Trimming took off 6 bases at V and 3 bases at J, with 9 bases between the two ends. The CDR3 coding sequence is TGTGCCAGCAGACAGAGTACCAATCAGCCCCAGCATTTT. This sequence encodes CASRQSTNQPQHF.

This clone was observed a handful of times. This sequence joins TRBV4-1 and TRBJ2-3; D unclear. Germline CDR1 MGHRA, CDR2 YSYEKL. The V end lost 8 bases, the J end lost 2 bases, and 8 bases lay between the germline ends. CDR3 length: 12 amino acids. As DNA, the CDR3 is TGCGCCAGCTCGCGGTTCACAGATACGCAGTATTTT. Translating it yields CASSRFTDTQYF.

This rearrangement joins TRBV4-1 to TRBJ2-2; 7 bases align to TRBD1. In germline, CDR1 is MGHRA, CDR2 YSYEKL. Trimming at V came to 1 base and at J to 6 bases, leaving 8 bases not matched to a gene. This CDR3 comprises 16 residues. The CDR3 protein is CASSQVDRWDAGELFF. The DNA for the CDR3 is TGCGCCAGCAGCCAAGTGGACAGGTGGGATGCCGGGGAGCTGTTTTTT.

In this sample, this clone turned up a few times. The chain recombines TRBV7-9 with TRBJ2-7, with TRBD1 matching over 8 bases. Germline V CDR1 and CDR2: SEHNR, FQNEAQ (reference sequence). The CDR3 contains 14 residues. V lost 5 bases, J lost 4 bases, and 7 bases stayed unmatched. CDR3 in DNA: TGTGCCAGCAGCCCCCCCAGGGGGCGTTACGAGCAGTACTTC. Translating it yields CASSPPRGRYEQYF.

Notes on this clone: Other DNA sequences of this sample code for an identical CDR3. V usage is TRBV7-3 and J usage is TRBJ1-1; no definite D call. The CDR3 sequence is 13 residues long. The germline V gene has CDR1 SGHTA and CDR2 FQGTGA. V lost 2 bases, J lost 1 base, and 5 bases lay in between. CDR3 loop: CASSLLPNTEAFF. In nucleotides, the CDR3 is TGTGCCAGCAGCTTACTTCCGAACACTGAAGCTTTCTTT. Based on the CDR3 plus reference TRBV7-3 and TRBJ1-1, the full variable domain is GAGVSQTPSNKVTEKGKYVELRCDPISGHTALYWYRQSLGQGPEFLIYFQGTGAADDSGLPNDRFFAVRPEGSVSTLKIQRTERGDSAVYLCASSLLPNTEAFFGQGTRLTVV.

V and J are TRBV7-9 and TRBJ2-7, with D perhaps matching TRBD2 (5 bases). Germline values: CDR1 SEHNR, CDR2 FQNEAQ (reference sequence). The V and J ends lost 4 bases and 5 bases respectively, with 15 bases between them. CDR3 length equals 14 residues. As DNA, the CDR3 is TGTGCCAGCAGCTCGCTCCGGGGAAGGAACGAGCAGTACTTC. Translation gives CASSSLRGRNEQYF.

Turning to this clone: The same CDR3 arises from other DNA sequences in this sample as well. The V call is TRBV28, the J call TRBJ2-3; 10 positions agree with TRBD2. V shed 6 bases, J shed 2 bases, and the junction held 2 bases outside the gene matches. The CDR3 is 14 amino acids. Germline CDR1 reads MDHEN; CDR2 reads SYDVKM. DNA for the CDR3: TGTGCCAGCAGGAGCGGGGGGGCCACAGATACGCAGTATTTT. This gives the protein CASRSGGATDTQYF.

This clone was seen a handful of times. This chain connects TRBV5-1 to TRBJ1-1; maybe TRBD1 (5 bases). The CDR3 runs to 15 residues. Germline lookup yields CDR1 SGHRS and CDR2 YFSETQ. V shed 5 bases and J shed 4 bases, with 18 bases lying between them. CDR3 residues: CASSRTGGSGTEAFF. The CDR3 DNA reads as TGCGCCAGCAGTCGCACCGGGGGTTCGGGCACTGAAGCTTTCTTT.

The sample holds a few counts of this clone. The CDR3 sequence is CASSPGVWDRGNQPQHF. In DNA form, the CDR3 reads TGTGCCAGTAGTCCGGGGGTCTGGGACAGGGGCAATCAGCCCCAGCATTTT. The V call is TRBV19, the J call TRBJ1-5, with 9 bases matching TRBD1. Per germline, CDR1 LNHDA and CDR2 SQIVND (reference sequence). The CDR3 spans 17 residues. The junction had 10 bases not matched to a gene; V was cut back by 5 bases and J by 2 bases.

Here the CDR3 reads CASRPASTETQYF. DNA of the CDR3: TGTGCCAGCAGACCCGCAAGCACGGAGACCCAGTACTTC. The chain is built from TRBV7-3 and TRBJ2-5; the D is unclear. The CDR3 extends over 13 amino acids. Germline CDR1 is SGHTA and CDR2 is FQGTGA. Trimming took 6 bases from V and 5 from J, leaving 13 bases between them.

The V call is TRBV6-6, the J call TRBJ2-6; D not certain. Trimming took 5 bases from V and 3 from J, leaving 5 bases between them. The CDR3 consists of 13 residues. CDR1 MNHNY and CDR2 SVGAGI come from the germline V gene (reference sequence). CDR3 amino acids: CASSTVGANVLTF. In nucleotides, the CDR3 is TGTGCCAGCAGTACGGTTGGGGCCAACGTCCTGACTTTC.

This clone was counted only a few times. The chain has TRBV15 and TRBJ1-5; D call uncertain. V was cut by 1 base and J by 7 bases, with 5 bases left in between. The CDR3 is made up of 12 amino acids. The germline CDR1 and CDR2 sequences are LNHNV and YYDKDF (reference sequence). The CDR3 nucleotides are TGTGCCACCAGCAGAGCCAGACAGCCCCAGCATTTT. Its protein is CATSRARQPQHF.

The genes are TRBV6-5 and TRBJ1-2; TRBD1 is a possible D gene (6 bases). Germline assignment: CDR1 MNHEY and CDR2 SVGAGI. The CDR3 runs to 15 residues. V dropped 7 bases and J dropped 4 bases, with 19 bases sitting between them. Here the CDR3 reads CASNLDRNSPYGYTF. For the CDR3, the DNA is TGTGCCAGCAACCTCGACAGGAACAGTCCCTATGGCTACACCTTC.

The gene calls are TRBV2 and TRBJ1-4; D possibly corresponds to TRBD1 (5 bases). This CDR3 has 15 amino acids. From germline, CDR1 is SNHLY and CDR2 FYNNEI. V was clipped by 6 bases and J by 0 bases, with 11 bases between them. CDR3 coding DNA: TGTGCCAGCAGGACACAGGTTGCAACTAATGAAAAACTGTTTTTT. Its protein is CASRTQVATNEKLFF.

The table lists this clone with a few counts. V and J are TRBV2 and TRBJ2-7; the match to TRBD1 covers 11 bases. Germline V gene lookup returns CDR1 SNHLY and CDR2 FYNNEI. The CDR3 runs 19 residues. V shed 6 bases, J shed 0 bases, and the junction held 16 bases outside the gene matches. The CDR3 DNA is TGTGCCAGCAGCGCAGGGACAGGGGGACCTCGAACTAGCTCCTACGAGCAGTACTTC. Translating gives CASSAGTGGPRTSSYEQYF.

The rearrangement joins TRBV25-1 to TRBJ1-1; 9 bases are a match to TRBD1. CDR3 length equals 11 residues. The ends lost 8 bases at V and 6 bases at J; junction bases unmatched: 1. From germline, CDR1 is MGHDK and CDR2 SYGVNS. This CDR3 reads CASRDRAEAFF. The CDR3 nucleotides are TGTGCCAGCCGGGACAGGGCTGAAGCTTTCTTT.

This sequence joins TRBV28 and TRBJ1-1, with TRBD1 identical over 7 bases. This CDR3 has 15 amino acids. J was trimmed by 3 bases and V by 4 bases; bases with no gene match: 8. Per germline, CDR1 MDHEN and CDR2 SYDVKM. The CDR3 DNA is TGTGCCAGCAGTTCCCTAGGGGGCAGCGACACTGAAGCTTTCTTT. Translating gives CASSSLGGSDTEAFF.

The chain joins TRBV5-4 to TRBJ2-5, with TRBD2 identical over 12 bases. Germline V lookup: CDR1 SGHNT, CDR2 YYREEE (reference sequence). V lost 4 bases and J lost 5; bases outside the gene matches: 6. CDR3 length: 15 amino acids. CDR3 DNA: TGTGCCAGCAGCGATGCTAGCGGGGGGGCGGAGACCCAGTACTTC. Its translation is CASSDASGGAETQYF.

This rearrangement joins TRBV25-1 to TRBJ1-1; 8 bases match TRBD1. This CDR3 comprises 16 residues. The V segment lost 10 bases and the J segment 1 base; nucleotides outside the gene matches: 14. Germline V gene lookup returns CDR1 MGHDK and CDR2 SYGVNS. The CDR3 DNA is TGTGCCACCCCATGCAGGGGGCCCCCCAGGAACACTGAAGCTTTCTTT. Protein: CATPCRGPPRNTEAFF. Variable domain in full (rest from reference TRBV25-1 and TRBJ1-1): EADIYQTPRYLVIGTGKKITLECSQTMGHDKMYWYQQDPGMELHLIHYSYGVNSTEKGDLSSESTVSRIRTEHFPLTLESARPSHTSQYLCATPCRGPPRNTEAFFGQGTRLTVV.

This clone appeared a few times. This same CDR3 is encoded by further DNA sequences in the sample. The chain employs TRBV18 and TRBJ1-5; TRBD1 is a possible D gene (5 bases). Germline loops: CDR1 KGHSH, CDR2 LQKENI. The V end was cut by 6 bases, the J end by 4 bases, with 10 bases between. The CDR3 runs to 13 residues. CDR3 amino acids: CASSSRDNQPQHF. The CDR3 DNA sequence: TGTGCCAGCTCGAGCAGGGATAATCAGCCCCAGCATTTT.

This clone was seen only a few times. This chain uses TRBV27 with TRBJ2-1; 9 bases align to TRBD1. The ends lost 5 bases at V and 6 bases at J; junction bases unmatched: 8. Germline V gene lookup returns CDR1 MNHEY and CDR2 SMNVEV (reference sequence). CDR3 length: 15 amino acids. CDR3 amino acids: CASSRTGTGLNEQFF. The CDR3 region has the DNA TGTGCCAGCAGTAGAACCGGGACAGGGCTCAATGAGCAGTTCTTC.

This clone was recorded a few times. The gene calls are TRBV20-1 and TRBJ2-5; D is possibly TRBD1 (5 bases). This CDR3 spans 11 amino acids. The germline V gene encodes CDR1 DFQATT and CDR2 SNEGSKA (reference sequence). The CDR3 loop reads CSPQGSETQYF. For the CDR3, the DNA is TGCAGCCCTCAGGGATCCGAGACCCAGTACTTC.